These 21 T cell receptor beta chains originate from one sample sequenced in a study of identical twins. TCRdb reprocessed the 5' RACE reads via MiXCR and lists one record per CDR3 protein. Among around 1.7 million distinct CDR3 sequences, less than 35% were seen once, and the ten largest hold more than 0.25%. The source material was cord blood. The receptors were sampled from a newborn girl in good health.

The chain carries TRBV10-3 and TRBJ2-1, with D perhaps given as TRBD1 or TRBD2 (5 bases each). Per germline, CDR1 ENHRY and CDR2 SYGVKD. V was trimmed by 3 bases and J by 7 bases, leaving 10 bases between them. The CDR3 totals 13 residues. CDR3 sequence: CAISDRGENEQFF. DNA for the CDR3: TGTGCCATCAGTGATAGAGGGGAAAATGAGCAGTTCTTC.

This clonotype was seen a few times. This chain links TRBV9 with TRBJ2-3, with 7 bases matching TRBD2. The trim removed 0 bases at V and 5 bases at J, leaving 9 bases unmatched. From germline, CDR1 is SGDLS and CDR2 YYNGEE. This CDR3 contains 16 residues. CDR3 in DNA: TGTGCCAGCAGCGTAGGGGGGAGGGGCCGAGGAGATACGCAGTATTTT. Protein sequence: CASSVGGRGRGDTQYF.

This clonotype was observed a few times. This chain connects TRBV6-1 to TRBJ1-2; D gene uncertain. Germline V gene sequence: CDR1 MNHNS, CDR2 SASEGT. Deletions cut 8 bases from V and 5 bases from J, with 6 bases between. The CDR3 extends over 10 amino acids. This CDR3 is CASVGYGYTF. As DNA, the CDR3 is TGTGCCAGCGTCGGTTATGGCTACACCTTC.

This clonotype has more than one count but fewer than ten. The V gene is TRBV6-5, the J gene TRBJ2-3; TRBD1 matches 10 bases. From germline, CDR1 is MNHEY and CDR2 SVGAGI. This CDR3 contains 14 residues. Trimming at V came to 5 bases and at J to 7 bases, leaving 6 bases not matched to a gene. The CDR3 is CASSGDRGGYTQYF. The CDR3 DNA follows: TGTGCCAGCAGTGGGGACAGGGGCGGGTATACGCAGTATTTT.

Turning to this clonotype: Without the conserved terminal phenylalanine or tryptophan, this CDR3 likely stems from a read error. The genes are TRBV6-6 and TRBJ1-5; TRBD1 agrees at 7 bases. The V and J ends lost 5 bases and 4 bases, in that order; junction bases with no gene match: 8. The CDR3 totals 15 residues. In germline, CDR1 is MNHNY, CDR2 SVGAGI (reference sequence). The CDR3 region has the DNA TGTGCCAGCAGTAGGGTTGGACAGGTAAATCAGCCCCAGCATTCT. It specifies CASSRVGQVNQPQHS.

This rearrangement joins TRBV21-1 to TRBJ1-4. TRBV21-1 corresponds to a pseudogene. This CDR3 comprises 14 residues. In nucleotides, the CDR3 is TGTGCCAGCAGCAAAGCCGGGCCCAATGAAAAACTGTTTTTT. Translating it yields CASSKAGPNEKLFF.

This chain joins TRBV20-1 and TRBJ2-7, with D maybe TRBD2 (5 bases). CDR1 is DFQATT, CDR2 SNEGSKA, per germline (reference sequence). V was cut by 2 bases and J by 7 bases, with 24 bases left in between. CDR3 length: 16 amino acids. CDR3 DNA: TGCAGTGCTAGAATCCACCGGGGAAACTCCTACAATGAGCAGTACTTC. Translation gives CSARIHRGNSYNEQYF.

This clonotype was counted a few times. V is TRBV10-1 and J is TRBJ1-5; D gene ambiguous. Germline lookup yields CDR1 WNHNN and CDR2 SYGVQD (reference sequence). Deletions cut 4 bases from V and 2 bases from J, with 6 bases between. CDR3 length: 13 amino acids. As DNA, the CDR3 is TGCGCCAGCAGTGGGATCCGCAATCAGCCCCAGCATTTT. Its translation is CASSGIRNQPQHF.

This clonotype appeared many times. The chain uses TRBV6-5 and TRBJ2-7; 11 bases agree with TRBD2. Germline V CDR1 and CDR2: MNHEY, SVGAGI. This CDR3 region has 17 residues. The trim removed 2 bases at V and 7 bases at J, leaving 13 bases unmatched. The CDR3 nucleotides are TGTGCCAGCAGTTACCAGAGCACTAGCGGGAGAGGTAAAGAGCAGTACTTC. This translates into CASSYQSTSGRGKEQYF.

In its sample, this clonotype was seen a few times. The J gene is TRBJ2-7, the V gene TRBV5-1; possible D gene TRBD1, 5 bases. CDR1 is SGHRS, CDR2 YFSETQ, per germline. The CDR3 is 12 amino acids. V was cut by 10 bases and J by 1 base, with 12 bases left in between. CDR3 nucleotide sequence: TGCGCCGGTAAGACAGATTCCTACGAGCAGTACTTC. Translating it yields CAGKTDSYEQYF.

This clonotype was seen more than once but under ten times. V and J are TRBV5-1 and TRBJ2-1; possibly TRBD2 for D (6 bases). The germline CDR1 and CDR2 sequences are SGHRS and YFSETQ. V was clipped by 4 bases and J by 4 bases, with 12 bases between them. The CDR3 runs 14 residues. Here the CDR3 reads CASSHPGTYNEQFF. For the CDR3, the DNA is TGCGCCAGCAGCCATCCCGGGACTTACAATGAGCAGTTCTTC.

This chain joins TRBV25-1 and TRBJ2-1; D possibly corresponds to TRBD2 (6 bases). The CDR3 is 14 residues long. The germline V gene has CDR1 MGHDK and CDR2 SYGVNS. V gave up 1 base and J gave up 8 bases, with 12 bases separating them. CDR3 in amino acids: CASSESGVGDEQFF. CDR3 in DNA: TGTGCCAGCAGTGAATCGGGGGTAGGGGATGAGCAGTTCTTC.

This clonotype was seen only a few times. The genes are TRBV28 and TRBJ2-1; TRBD2 matches 8 bases. Germline V lookup: CDR1 MDHEN, CDR2 SYDVKM. CDR3 length: 15 residues. The V gene end was trimmed by 5 bases and the J gene end by 4 bases; junction bases not matched to a gene: 7. The DNA of the CDR3 is TGTGCCAGCAGTGCCACCGGGACTAGTTACAATGAGCAGTTCTTC. It specifies CASSATGTSYNEQFF.

J is TRBJ2-1 and V is TRBV20-1; D is perhaps TRBD2 (5 bases). The CDR3 loop spans 14 amino acids. The germline CDR1 and CDR2 sequences are DFQATT and SNEGSKA (reference sequence). V gave up 2 bases and J gave up 3 bases, with 11 bases separating them. The DNA for the CDR3 is TGCAGTGCTAGATCCGAAGGGAGCTACAATGAGCAGTTCTTC. Translation: CSARSEGSYNEQFF.

In the case of this clonotype: A much larger clone sits a single nucleotide away, making a read error possible. The chain recombines TRBV4-2 with TRBJ2-1; 8 bases map to TRBD2. J was trimmed by 10 bases and V by 4 bases; bases with no gene match: 12. Germline CDR1 is LGHNA and CDR2 is YNFKEQ. There are 15 residues in the CDR3. The CDR3 sequence is CASSPGLAVTYEQFF. CDR3 sequence (DNA): TGTGCCAGCAGCCCTGGACTAGCCGTAACCTACGAGCAGTTCTTC.

This clonotype was seen repeatedly, ten times or more. J is TRBJ2-1 and V is TRBV4-2; 12 bases match TRBD2. V gave up 3 bases and J gave up 0 bases; unmatched junction bases: 12. There are 20 residues in the CDR3. CDR1 LGHNA and CDR2 YNFKEQ come from the germline V gene. In nucleotides, the CDR3 is TGTGCCAGCAGCCAGGCCTTGACTAGCGGGAGCGGAAGCTCCTACAATGAGCAGTTCTTC. Its protein product is CASSQALTSGSGSSYNEQFF.

The rearrangement links TRBV3-1 to TRBJ1-2; the D gene is possibly TRBD1 (6 bases). In germline, CDR1 is LGHDT, CDR2 YNNKEL (reference sequence). The CDR3 is 14 amino acids. With 4 bases removed from V and 7 bases from J, the gap between germline ends came to 16 bases. The CDR3 DNA reads as TGTGCCAGCAGCCCTTACGAGGGGGAAGTTGGCTACACCTTC. This gives the protein CASSPYEGEVGYTF.

This chain uses TRBV13 with TRBJ1-4; D gene ambiguous. V shed 5 bases and J shed 12 bases, with 16 bases lying between them. The CDR3 totals 13 residues. CDR1 and CDR2 (germline): PRHDT, FYEKMQ (reference sequence). The chain's CDR3 is CASSRRGSEELFF. The CDR3 DNA reads TGTGCCAGCAGCAGGAGAGGGTCCGAAGAACTGTTTTTT.

This clonotype has more than one count but fewer than ten. The genes are TRBV4-1 and TRBJ2-7; D might be TRBD1 or TRBD2, each matching 5 bases. Per germline, CDR1 MGHRA and CDR2 YSYEKL. V lost 0 bases, J lost 3 bases, and 21 bases lay in between. The CDR3 spans 18 residues. Here the CDR3 DNA reads TGCGCCAGCAGCCAAGAGCGAGTTCCCGGGGCAGTCCTCTACGAGCAGTACTTC. Protein product: CASSQERVPGAVLYEQYF.

The rearrangement links TRBV15 to TRBJ2-7, with 8 positions matching TRBD2. Germline-derived CDR1 and CDR2 are LNHNV and YYDKDF (reference sequence). The length of the CDR3 is 15 residues. V shed 5 bases and J 7 bases; nucleotides not matched to a gene: 13. The CDR3 loop reads CATSAAGVTYNEQYF. In DNA form, the CDR3 reads TGTGCCACCAGCGCAGCGGGAGTCACCTACAATGAGCAGTACTTC.

V is TRBV20-1 and J is TRBJ1-2; 10 bases are a match to TRBD1. The germline V gene encodes CDR1 DFQATT and CDR2 SNEGSKA (reference sequence). The ends lost 0 bases at V and 5 bases at J; junction bases unmatched: 9. This CDR3 has 16 residues. CDR3 sequence (DNA): TGCAGTGCTAGAGATGCGAGACAGGGGGCTGTATATGGCTACACCTTC. This gives the protein CSARDARQGAVYGYTF.